This is a list of T cell receptor beta chains from one sample in a study of shared clonotypes between healthy human individuals. Sequencing was performed with immunoSEQ multiplex PCR; in TCRdb, only in-frame clones are kept and a portion is missing. This sample has hundreds of thousands of clones, with about three quarters found just once. The sequenced sample was memory CD4+ T cells sorted from blood. These receptors were collected from a woman aged 25 to 45 in good health. Both conserved end residues are part of each CDR3. The D gene is left open where the match is weak. Size is omitted from some rows. Given values are once, few, many or a class for expanded clones.

V gene	CDR3 length	clone size	D gene	J gene	CDR3 protein	CDR3 DNA
TRBV5-1	15	.	.	TRBJ2-3	CASSHLGGSTDTQYF	TGCGCCAGCAGCCACCTCGGCGGGAGCACAGATACGCAGTATTTT
TRBV5-8	15	.	TRBD1	TRBJ1-2	CASSLVGQANYGYTF	TGTGCCAGCAGCTTGGTAGGACAGGCAAACTATGGCTACACCTTC
TRBV10-3	12	many	.	TRBJ2-7	CAISDEVGGQYF	TGTGCCATCAGTGATGAGGTTGGCGGGCAGTACTTC
TRBV12-5	13	.	.	TRBJ1-1	CASGRQGTEKAFF	TGTGCTAGTGGTCGACAAGGGACGGAGAAAGCTTTCTTT
TRBV2	16	.	TRBD2	TRBJ2-1	CASREGGSQRGNEQFF	TGTGCCAGCAGAGAGGGCGGGAGCCAGAGGGGCAATGAGCAGTTCTTC
TRBV5-1	15	.	TRBD2	TRBJ2-7	CASSPPTSGNYEQYF	TGCGCCAGCAGCCCACCCACTAGCGGGAACTACGAGCAGTACTTC
TRBV4-2	22	once	TRBD2	TRBJ2-7	CASSQDYRLPGLADTQRYEQYF	TGTGCCAGCAGCCAAGATTATCGGTTGCCGGGACTAGCGGACACCCAACGTTACGAGCAGTACTTC
TRBV7-2	14	.	.	TRBJ2-5	CASSLERSRRTQYF	TGTGCCAGCAGCTTAGAGAGGTCCCGGCGGACCCAGTACTTC
TRBV7-9	15	.	TRBD2	TRBJ2-1	CASSVTSGSYNEQFF	TGTGCCAGCAGCGTTACTAGCGGGAGTTACAATGAGCAGTTCTTC
TRBV2	15	few	.	TRBJ2-7	CASRSGGGIVYEQYF	TGTGCCAGCAGGTCCGGTGGAGGGATCGTGTACGAGCAGTACTTC
TRBV7-8	16	.	.	TRBJ2-2	CASSPPLRENTGELFF	TGTGCCAGCAGCCCCCCCTTAAGGGAGAACACCGGGGAGCTGTTTTTT
TRBV29-1	17	.	TRBD2	TRBJ2-5	CSVEDTTAGVRLETQYF	TGCAGCGTTGAAGATACAACAGCGGGAGTCAGGTTAGAGACCCAGTACTTC
TRBV5-1	15	.	TRBD2	TRBJ2-3	CASSGIAGGTDTQYF	TGCGCCAGCAGCGGTATAGCGGGAGGCACAGATACGCAGTATTTT
TRBV19	17	.	.	TRBJ2-6	CASRQERRSSGANVLTF	TGTGCCAGTAGACAAGAGAGGCGGAGCTCTGGGGCCAACGTCCTGACTTTC
TRBV4-1	16	.	.	TRBJ2-7	CASSQGAGGAPLEQYF	TGCGCCAGCAGCCAAGGGGCGGGCGGGGCACCTCTGGAGCAGTACTTC
TRBV30	14	.	.	TRBJ2-5	CAWSEGASAKTQYF	TGTGCCTGGAGCGAAGGAGCTAGCGCCAAGACCCAGTACTTC
TRBV5-1	14	.	TRBD1	TRBJ1-1	CASSPVGTGGKAFF	TGCGCCAGCAGCCCGGTAGGGACAGGGGGCAAAGCTTTCTTT
TRBV18	15	.	.	TRBJ2-5	CASSLQGEAQETQYF	TGTGCCAGCTCACTTCAGGGGGAGGCCCAAGAGACCCAGTACTTC
TRBV18	13	few	.	TRBJ1-2	CASSPPGRGGYTF	TGTGCCAGCTCACCACCGGGAAGAGGCGGCTACACCTTC
TRBV2	13	.	.	TRBJ2-2	CASSRARTGELFF	TGTGCCAGCAGTAGAGCTCGGACCGGGGAGCTGTTTTTT
TRBV7-2	15	few	.	TRBJ2-2	CASSPLGGHSGELFF	TGTGCCAGCAGCCCATTGGGCGGCCACTCCGGGGAGCTGTTTTTT
TRBV7-8	12	many	TRBD1	TRBJ2-7	CASRPTGGQGYF	TGTGCCAGCAGACCCACTGGGGGACAGGGGTACTTC
TRBV5-1	18	.	TRBD2	TRBJ2-7	CASSLGLAGEFDAYEQYF	TGCGCCAGCAGCCTGGGACTAGCGGGAGAATTTGACGCCTACGAGCAGTACTTC
TRBV5-4	13	few	.	TRBJ2-1	CASSPVGANEQFF	TGTGCCAGCAGCCCGGTTGGTGCCAATGAGCAGTTCTTC
TRBV10-3	15	.	.	TRBJ1-3	CAIRRGPESGNTIYF	TGTGCCATCAGGAGAGGGCCCGAGTCTGGAAACACCATATATTTT
TRBV5-1	14	few	.	TRBJ2-7	CASSLVSGPYEQYF	TGCGCCAGCAGCTTGGTTTCTGGACCCTACGAGCAGTACTTC
TRBV18	13	.	.	TRBJ1-1	CASSQGRNTEAFF	TGTGCCAGCTCACAGGGCAGGAACACTGAAGCTTTCTTT
TRBV6-5	15	few	TRBD2	TRBJ2-1	CASSYASGVAYEQFF	TGTGCCAGCAGTTACGCTAGCGGGGTGGCCTATGAGCAGTTCTTC
TRBV7-9	11	.	.	TRBJ2-1	CASGSVNEQFF	TGTGCCAGCGGGTCGGTCAATGAGCAGTTCTTC
TRBV6-5	14	few	.	TRBJ2-6	CASRPIAGANVLTF	TGTGCCAGCAGGCCCATTGCGGGGGCCAACGTCCTGACTTTC
TRBV19	13	.	.	TRBJ1-5	CASSIAVNQPQHF	TGTGCCAGTAGCATCGCAGTCAATCAGCCCCAGCATTTT
TRBV11-2	13	.	.	TRBJ1-2	CASSFRAQAGYTF	TGTGCCAGCAGCTTCAGAGCCCAGGCAGGCTACACCTTC
TRBV19	15	.	.	TRBJ1-1	CASSARLDNVAEAFF	TGTGCCAGTAGTGCTAGACTCGACAACGTGGCTGAAGCTTTCTTT
TRBV15	16	once	.	TRBJ2-1	CATSRGGGTDGREQFF	TGTGCCACCAGCAGAGGAGGTGGAACTGATGGAAGAGAGCAGTTCTTC
TRBV4-2	16	.	.	TRBJ2-1	CASSQAPGLGANEQFF	TGTGCCAGCAGCCAAGCCCCGGGACTGGGAGCCAATGAGCAGTTCTTC
TRBV2	14	few	.	TRBJ2-1	CASSSTEVALEQFF	TGTGCCAGCAGTTCTACTGAGGTGGCCCTGGAGCAGTTCTTC